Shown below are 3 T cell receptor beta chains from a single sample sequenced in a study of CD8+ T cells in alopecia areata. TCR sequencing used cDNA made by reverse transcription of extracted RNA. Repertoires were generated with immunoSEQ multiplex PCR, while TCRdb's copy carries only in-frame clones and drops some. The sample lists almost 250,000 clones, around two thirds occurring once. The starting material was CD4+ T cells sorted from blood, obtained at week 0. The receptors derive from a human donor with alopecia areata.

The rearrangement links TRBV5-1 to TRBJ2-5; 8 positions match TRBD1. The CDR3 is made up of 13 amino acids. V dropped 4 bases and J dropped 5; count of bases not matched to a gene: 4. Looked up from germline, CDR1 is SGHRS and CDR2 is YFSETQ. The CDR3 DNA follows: TGCGCCAGCAGCGGACAGGGATGGGAGACCCAGTACTTC. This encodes CASSGQGWETQYF. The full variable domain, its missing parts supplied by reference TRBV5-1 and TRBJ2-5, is KAGVTQTPRYLIKTRGQQVTLSCSPISGHRSVSWYQQTPGQGLQFLFEYFSETQRNKGNFPGRFSGRQFSNSRSEMNVSTLELGDSALYLCASSGQGWETQYFGPGTRLLVL.

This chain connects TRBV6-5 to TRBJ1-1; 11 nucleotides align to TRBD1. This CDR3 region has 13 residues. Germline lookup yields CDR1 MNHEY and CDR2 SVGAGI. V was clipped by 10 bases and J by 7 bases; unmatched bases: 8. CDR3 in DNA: TGTGCCACCGGGACAGGGGGGCAGGGTGAAGCTTTCTTT. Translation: CATGTGGQGEAFF.

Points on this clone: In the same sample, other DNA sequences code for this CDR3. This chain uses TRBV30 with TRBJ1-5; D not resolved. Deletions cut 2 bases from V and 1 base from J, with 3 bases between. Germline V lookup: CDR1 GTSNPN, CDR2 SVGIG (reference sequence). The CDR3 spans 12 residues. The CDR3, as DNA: TGTGCCTGGAGTCTCAGCAATCAGCCCCAGCATTTT. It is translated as CAWSLSNQPQHF.